This TCR beta chain was identified in a study of T cells in Graves' hyperthyroidism and ophthalmopathy. TCR beta CDR3 regions were amplified from RNA transcripts. The HTBI primer set served for first-round RT-PCR of the TCR CDR3. Each CDR3 protein is one row after TCRdb ran MiXCR on the multiplex PCR reads. The sample records over 400,000 distinct CDR3 sequences, approximately 23% being singletons. J gave up 3 bases and V 5 bases, and 15 bases lay outside the gene matches. From germline, CDR1 is SEHNR and CDR2 FQNEAQ (reference sequence). This CDR3 is built from 18 residues. In this sample, this clonotype turned up once.

The rearrangement links TRBV7-9 to TRBJ1-3; 8 nucleotides match TRBD1. The sequenced material came from blood. The clonotype originates from a woman in her sixties or seventies with Graves' ophthalmopathy. The CDR3 is CASSRPRDRTTRGNTIYF. The CDR3 DNA sequence: TGTGCCAGCAGCCGCCCCCGGGACAGGACGACACGTGGAAACACCATATATTTT.